This T cell receptor (beta chain) emerged from a study of cytomegalovirus exposure and HLA in healthy donors. Germline-derived CDR1 and CDR2 are MNHNS and SASEGT. The length of the CDR3 is 17 residues. Unmatched junction bases numbered 9, after V lost 4 bases and J lost 0 bases. Study observations and caveats: Associated with cytomegalovirus, according to the listing, were 150 to 200 TCR beta chains. Whilst most TCR sequences proved rare, a subset of public TCRs occurred across many donors.

Generated by immunoSEQ multiplex PCR, the TCRdb table keeps only in-frame clones and is missing some. The data contain a few hundred thousand clones, approximately 86% of them singletons. Of note for this clone: Its antigen is unknown.

This chain joins TRBV6-1 and TRBJ2-4; 7 bases agree with TRBD1. This clonotype was obtained from a man aged 30 to 39 in good health and CMV-seronegative. The material sequenced was PBMCs. In nucleotides, the CDR3 is TGTGCCAGCAGTGCCGGGACAGAAGTACTAGCCAAAAACATTCAGTACTTC. Encoded protein: CASSAGTEVLAKNIQYF.